This section outlines one T cell receptor (beta chain) sequence together with its context. Trimming stripped 0 bases from V and 3 bases from J, with 17 bases between. The CDR3 length is 17 residues. Germline V gene data show CDR1 as MGHRA and CDR2 as YSYEKL. The data were obtained in a study of human T cells and chemical hapten exposure. Study-level background: Women made up most patients, who had alopecia areata, totalis or universalis.

As for time point: patch test 1, 2 weeks after DPC sensitization. Documented treatment: therapeutic diphenylcyclopropenone sensitization with weekly scalp DPC. Individual cDNA molecules had unique molecular identifiers attached to them by the library. TCRdb passed the RACE reads through MiXCR, listing each CDR3 protein once. The sample has around 110,000 distinct CDR3 sequences; about an eighth are singletons. The sample consisted of whole blood, taken in connection with sensitization to the hapten diphenylcyclopropenone (DPC). This sequence joins TRBV4-1 and TRBJ2-5, with D possibly matching TRBD2 (6 bases). This receptor was obtained from a woman aged 45-65 years with alopecia areata. Some clones in this sample may be carry-over from other donors' samples. CDR3 residues: CASSQEIGSPSEETQYF. CDR3 in DNA: TGCGCCAGCAGCCAAGAAATCGGGAGCCCCTCTGAAGAGACCCAGTACTTC.